The 14 T cell receptor beta chains below were found in one sample sequenced in a study of PD-L1 blockade in urothelial cancer. The repertoire was sequenced with immunoSEQ multiplex PCR; TCRdb's copy has only in-frame clones and lacks some. Altogether some 52,000 clones are present, roughly 84% being singletons, with the ten largest covering 5.8%. The specimen comprised PBMCs, sampled around atezolizumab (anti-PD-L1) treatment. The origin of the receptors is a man in his forties or fifties with urothelial cancer.

The chain links TRBV11-2 to TRBJ2-7; the D gene is possibly TRBD2 (7 bases). Germline V lookup: CDR1 SGHAT, CDR2 FQNNGV. Trimming shortened V by 4 bases and J by 5 bases, and 21 bases separated the two germline ends. This CDR3 is 16 amino acids long. CDR3 loop: CASSSLRGRHGHEQYF. Written as DNA, the CDR3 is TGTGCCAGCAGCTCATTGCGGGGGCGGCATGGGCACGAGCAGTACTTC.

In its sample, this clone was seen once. This chain connects TRBV9 to TRBJ2-1; 11 bases line up with TRBD2. CDR3 length: 17 amino acids. Trimming cost V 2 bases and J 0 bases; bases outside gene matches: 4. Germline V gene sequence: CDR1 SGDLS, CDR2 YYNGEE. The CDR3 nucleotides are TGTGCCAGCAGCGTGCTAGCGGGAGGTAGCTCCTACAATGAGCAGTTCTTC. Protein: CASSVLAGGSSYNEQFF. Drawing the rest from reference TRBV9 and TRBJ2-1, the complete variable domain is DSGVTQTPKHLITATGQRVTLRCSPRSGDLSVYWYQQSLDQGLQFLIQYYNGEERAKGNILERFSAQQFPDLHSELNLSSLELGDSALYFCASSVLAGGSSYNEQFFGPGTRLTVL.

V usage is TRBV19 and J usage is TRBJ2-1; 10 bases align to TRBD2. Per the germline V gene, CDR1 is LNHDA and CDR2 is SQIVND (reference sequence). J lost 0 bases, V lost 5 bases, and 4 bases had no gene match. The CDR3 sequence is 16 residues long. The CDR3 reads CASSFPSGSSYNEQFF. CDR3 coding DNA: TGTGCCAGTAGTTTTCCTAGCGGGAGCTCCTACAATGAGCAGTTCTTC.

This chain links TRBV5-8 with TRBJ2-3; TRBD2 aligns across 11 bases. Germline V lookup: CDR1 SGHTS, CDR2 YDEGEE. After removal of 3 bases from V and 6 bases from J, the junction contained 18 bases not matched to a gene. The CDR3 is 19 amino acids. CDR3 sequence reads: CASSSTPLQTSGSRDTQYF. CDR3 DNA sequence: TGTGCCAGCAGCTCTACCCCCTTACAAACTAGCGGGAGTCGCGATACGCAGTATTTT.

This rearrangement joins TRBV2 to TRBJ1-4; D is unresolved. The CDR3 runs to 14 residues. V lost 6 bases and J 8 bases, leaving 16 bases between the germline ends. CDR1 SNHLY and CDR2 FYNNEI come from the germline V gene. The DNA for the CDR3 is TGTGCCAGCAGCCCGGAGAGGGTCGGAGAAAAACTGTTTTTT. Residues: CASSPERVGEKLFF.

The chain uses TRBV11-2 and TRBJ1-1; 7 bases fit TRBD1. This CDR3 has 18 residues. V lost 6 bases to trimming and J lost 6 bases; unmatched junction nucleotides: 22. Germline lookup yields CDR1 SGHAT and CDR2 FQNNGV. The CDR3 is CASSDRQGRVFVTPEAFF. In DNA, the CDR3 is TGTGCCAGCAGTGATAGACAGGGTAGGGTGTTCGTAACTCCTGAAGCTTTCTTT.

In this sample, this clone turned up once. This rearrangement joins TRBV9 to TRBJ2-1, with 7 bases matching TRBD1. The V gene's germline CDR1 is SGDLS and CDR2 YYNGEE. The J segment lost 9 bases and the V segment lost 0 bases, leaving 15 bases of the junction unmatched. This CDR3 is 17 amino acids long. The CDR3 DNA is TGTGCCAGCAGCGTAGCCGGGACAGAGTATTCTTGGGGTGAGCAGTTCTTC. It codes for CASSVAGTEYSWGEQFF.

This clone was seen only once. This sequence joins TRBV6-1 and TRBJ2-5; 10 bases agree with TRBD1. After removal of 6 bases from V and 3 bases from J, the junction contained 1 base not matched to a gene. Germline CDR1 reads MNHNS; CDR2 reads SASEGT. This CDR3 is 13 amino acids long. CDR3 sequence reads: CASSGTGEETQYF. In DNA form, the CDR3 reads TGTGCCAGCAGCGGGACAGGGGAAGAGACCCAGTACTTC.

CDR3 sequence reads: CASSNSVTTRNNEQFF. Here the CDR3 DNA reads TGTGCCAGTAGTAATTCGGTCACTACTCGGAACAATGAGCAGTTCTTC. The chain has TRBV19 and TRBJ2-1; D is unresolved. The germline gives CDR1 LNHDA, CDR2 SQIVND (reference sequence). V lost 4 bases and J 5 bases, leaving 18 bases between the germline ends. CDR3 length equals 16 residues.

The J gene is TRBJ2-3, the V gene TRBV11-2; 11 nucleotides agree with TRBD2. This CDR3 is 16 amino acids long. Germline CDR1 and CDR2: SGHAT and FQNNGV. V was pared by 5 bases and J by 6 bases, with 10 bases of the junction left unmatched. The CDR3 loop reads CASSKRLAGTGDTQYF. CDR3 nucleotide sequence: TGTGCCAGCAGCAAACGACTAGCGGGAACGGGGGATACGCAGTATTTT.

The chain links TRBV5-1 to TRBJ1-1; no firm D call. Trimming stripped 5 bases from V and 4 bases from J, with 15 bases between. CDR3 length: 14 amino acids. The germline V gene encodes CDR1 SGHRS and CDR2 YFSETQ. The CDR3 DNA sequence: TGCGCCAGCAGAAGCCTTGAAATGAGCACTGAAGCTTTCTTT. Translating gives CASRSLEMSTEAFF.

V gene TRBV19 combines with J gene TRBJ2-1; TRBD1 matches 9 bases. J gave up 0 bases and V 4 bases, and 4 bases lay outside the gene matches. The CDR3 is 16 residues long. Germline V lookup: CDR1 LNHDA, CDR2 SQIVND (reference sequence). As DNA, the CDR3 is TGTGCCAGTAGTAAGGGGACAGGGTCCTCCTACAATGAGCAGTTCTTC. It encodes CASSKGTGSSYNEQFF.

The gene calls are TRBV15 and TRBJ2-5, with TRBD1 as a possible D gene (5 bases). CDR1 and CDR2 (germline): LNHNV, YYDKDF (reference sequence). V was trimmed by 0 bases and J by 6 bases, leaving 14 bases between them. The CDR3 has 15 residues. For the CDR3, the DNA is TGTGCCACCAGCAGAGATGGGGCGGTGGGGAAGACCCAGTACTTC. Residues: CATSRDGAVGKTQYF.

This clone was detected once. This chain connects TRBV6-1 to TRBJ1-5; TRBD1 is a possible D gene (6 bases). This CDR3 spans 13 amino acids. The V end was cut by 6 bases, the J end by 4 bases, with 10 bases between. Germline V gene lookup returns CDR1 MNHNS and CDR2 SASEGT. The CDR3 is CASRYTGNQPQHF. In DNA form, the CDR3 reads TGTGCCAGCAGATACACAGGGAATCAGCCCCAGCATTTT.